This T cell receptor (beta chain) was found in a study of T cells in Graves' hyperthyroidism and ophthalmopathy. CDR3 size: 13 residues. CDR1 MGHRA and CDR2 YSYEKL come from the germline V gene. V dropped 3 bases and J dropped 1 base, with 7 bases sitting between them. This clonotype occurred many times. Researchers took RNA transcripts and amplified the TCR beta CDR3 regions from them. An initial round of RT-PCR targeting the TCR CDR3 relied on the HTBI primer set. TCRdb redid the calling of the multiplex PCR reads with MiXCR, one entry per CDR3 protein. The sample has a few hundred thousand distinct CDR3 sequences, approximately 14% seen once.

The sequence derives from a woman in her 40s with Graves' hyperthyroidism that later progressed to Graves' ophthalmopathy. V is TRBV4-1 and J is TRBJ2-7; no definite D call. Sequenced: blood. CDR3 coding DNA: TGCGCCAGCAGCCACGGCGTTTCCTACGAGCAGTACTTC. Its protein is CASSHGVSYEQYF.